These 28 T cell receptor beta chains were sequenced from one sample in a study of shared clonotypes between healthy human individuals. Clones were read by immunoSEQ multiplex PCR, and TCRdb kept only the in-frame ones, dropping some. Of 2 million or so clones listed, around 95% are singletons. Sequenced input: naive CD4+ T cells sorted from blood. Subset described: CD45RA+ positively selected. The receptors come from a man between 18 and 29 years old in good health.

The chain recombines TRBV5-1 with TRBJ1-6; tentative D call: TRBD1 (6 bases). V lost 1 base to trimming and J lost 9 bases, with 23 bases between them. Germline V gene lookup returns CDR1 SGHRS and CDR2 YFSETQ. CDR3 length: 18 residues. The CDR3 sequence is CASSLWGQGSGTSSPLHF. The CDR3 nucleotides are TGCGCCAGCAGCTTGTGGGGTCAGGGATCGGGGACAAGTTCACCCCTCCACTTT.

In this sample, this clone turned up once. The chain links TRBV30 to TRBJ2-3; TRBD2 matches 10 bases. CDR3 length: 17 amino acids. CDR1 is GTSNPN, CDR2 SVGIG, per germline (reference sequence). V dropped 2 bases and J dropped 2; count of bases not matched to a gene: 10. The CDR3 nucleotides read TGTGCCTGGAGTACCACCAGGACTAGCGGCTCCACAGATACGCAGTATTTT. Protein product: CAWSTTRTSGSTDTQYF.

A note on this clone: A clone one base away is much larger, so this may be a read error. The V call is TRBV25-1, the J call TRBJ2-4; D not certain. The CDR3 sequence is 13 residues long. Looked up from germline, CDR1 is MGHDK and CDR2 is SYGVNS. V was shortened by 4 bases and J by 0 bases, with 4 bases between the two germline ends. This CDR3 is CASSVLAKNIQYF. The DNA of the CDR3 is TGTGCCAGCAGTGTACTAGCCAAAAACATTCAGTACTTC.

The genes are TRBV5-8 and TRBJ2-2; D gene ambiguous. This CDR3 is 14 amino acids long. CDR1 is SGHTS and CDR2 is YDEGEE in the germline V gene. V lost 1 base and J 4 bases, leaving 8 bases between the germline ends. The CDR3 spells CASSLRSGTGELFF. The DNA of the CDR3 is TGTGCCAGCAGCTTGCGGTCAGGCACCGGGGAGCTGTTTTTT.

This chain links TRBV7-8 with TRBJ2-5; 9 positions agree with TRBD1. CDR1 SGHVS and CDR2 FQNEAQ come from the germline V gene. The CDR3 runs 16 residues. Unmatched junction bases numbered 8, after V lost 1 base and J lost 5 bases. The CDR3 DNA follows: TGTGCCAGCAGCTTAGGAGGGACAGGGTATAGGGAGACCCAGTACTTC. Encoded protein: CASSLGGTGYRETQYF.

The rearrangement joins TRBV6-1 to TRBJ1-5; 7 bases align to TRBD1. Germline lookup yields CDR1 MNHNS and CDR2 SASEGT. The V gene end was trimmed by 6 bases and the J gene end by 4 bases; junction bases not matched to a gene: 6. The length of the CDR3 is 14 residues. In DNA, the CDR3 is TGTGCCAGCAGGGAGACAGGGTCAAATCAGCCCCAGCATTTT. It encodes CASRETGSNQPQHF.

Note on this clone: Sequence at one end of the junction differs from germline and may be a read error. This chain's CDR3 is CASSLHTIETQYF. CDR3 sequence (DNA): TGTGCTAGCAGTTTACATACCATCGAGACCCAGTACTTC. The V call is TRBV7-7, the J call TRBJ2-5, with D unclear. This CDR3 is built from 13 residues. CDR1 is SSHAT and CDR2 is FNYEAQ in the germline V gene (reference sequence).

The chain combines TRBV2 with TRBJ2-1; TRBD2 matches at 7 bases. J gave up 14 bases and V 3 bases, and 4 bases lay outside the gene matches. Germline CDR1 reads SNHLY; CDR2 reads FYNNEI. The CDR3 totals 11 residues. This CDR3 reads CASSELAVKFF. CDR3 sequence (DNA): TGTGCCAGCAGTGAGCTAGCGGTTAAGTTCTTC.

The DNA of the CDR3 is TGCGCCAGCAGCCACGAAGGACGGGTTAGCACAGATACGCAGTATTTT. Its protein product is CASSHEGRVSTDTQYF. This rearrangement joins TRBV4-1 to TRBJ2-3; D is unresolved. CDR1 and CDR2 from the germline V gene are MGHRA and YSYEKL. Trimming removed 3 bases from V and 0 bases from J, with 13 bases in between. This CDR3 spans 16 amino acids.

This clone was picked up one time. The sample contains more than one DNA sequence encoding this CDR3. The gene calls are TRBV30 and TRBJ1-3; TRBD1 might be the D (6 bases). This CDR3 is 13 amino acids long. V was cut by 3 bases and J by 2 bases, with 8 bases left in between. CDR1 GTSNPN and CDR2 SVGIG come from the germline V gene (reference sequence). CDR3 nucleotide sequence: TGTGCCTGGAGCTCAGGGGCTGGAAACACCATATATTTT. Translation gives CAWSSGAGNTIYF.

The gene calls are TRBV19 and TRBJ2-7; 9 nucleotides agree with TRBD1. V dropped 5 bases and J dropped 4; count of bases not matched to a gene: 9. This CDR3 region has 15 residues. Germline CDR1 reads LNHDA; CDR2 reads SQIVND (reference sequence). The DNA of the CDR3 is TGTGCCAGTAGTCCCGGCGGGACAGGGCCATACGAGCAGTACTTC. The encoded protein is CASSPGGTGPYEQYF.

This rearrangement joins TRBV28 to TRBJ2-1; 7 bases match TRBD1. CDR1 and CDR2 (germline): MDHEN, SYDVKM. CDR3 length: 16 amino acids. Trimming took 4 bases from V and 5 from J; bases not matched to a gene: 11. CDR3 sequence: CASSSYRDRSHNEQFF. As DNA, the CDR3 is TGTGCCAGCAGTTCGTACAGGGACAGATCCCACAATGAGCAGTTCTTC.

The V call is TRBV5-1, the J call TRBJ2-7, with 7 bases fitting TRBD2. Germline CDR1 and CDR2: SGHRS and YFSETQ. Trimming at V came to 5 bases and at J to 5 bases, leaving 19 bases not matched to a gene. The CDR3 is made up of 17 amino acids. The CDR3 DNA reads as TGCGCCAGCAGTTTCTACATTCGGGGAGCGGGAAGCAACGAGCAGTACTTC. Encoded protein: CASSFYIRGAGSNEQYF. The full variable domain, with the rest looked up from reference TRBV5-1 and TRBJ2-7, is KAGVTQTPRYLIKTRGQQVTLSCSPISGHRSVSWYQQTPGQGLQFLFEYFSETQRNKGNFPGRFSGRQFSNSRSEMNVSTLELGDSALYLCASSFYIRGAGSNEQYFGPGTRLTVT.

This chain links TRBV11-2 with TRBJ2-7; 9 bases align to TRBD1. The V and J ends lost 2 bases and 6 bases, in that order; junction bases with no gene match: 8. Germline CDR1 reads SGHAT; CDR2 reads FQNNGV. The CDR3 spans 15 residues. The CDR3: CASSLSGTGSAEQYF. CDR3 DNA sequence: TGTGCCAGCAGCTTATCCGGGACAGGGTCGGCCGAGCAGTACTTC.

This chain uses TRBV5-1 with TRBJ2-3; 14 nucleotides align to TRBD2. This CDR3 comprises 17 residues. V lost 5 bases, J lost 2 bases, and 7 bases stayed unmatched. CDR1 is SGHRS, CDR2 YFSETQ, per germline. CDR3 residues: CASSFGLAGGSTDTQYF. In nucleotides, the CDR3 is TGCGCCAGCAGTTTCGGACTAGCGGGGGGATCCACAGATACGCAGTATTTT.

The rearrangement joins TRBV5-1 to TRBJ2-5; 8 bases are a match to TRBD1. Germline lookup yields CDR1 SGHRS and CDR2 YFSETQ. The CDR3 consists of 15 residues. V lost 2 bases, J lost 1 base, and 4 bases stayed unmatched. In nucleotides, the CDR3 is TGCGCCAGCAGCTTAATGCAGGGGGCCCAAGAGACCCAGTACTTC. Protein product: CASSLMQGAQETQYF.

CDR3 amino acids: CASSEWTRGQFF. Written as DNA, the CDR3 is TGTGCCAGCAGTGAATGGACGAGGGGGCAGTTCTTC. The chain employs TRBV2 and TRBJ2-1; possibly TRBD1 or TRBD2 for D (5 bases each). The CDR3 covers 12 residues. V lost 2 bases to trimming and J lost 12 bases, with 11 bases between them. From germline, CDR1 is SNHLY and CDR2 FYNNEI.

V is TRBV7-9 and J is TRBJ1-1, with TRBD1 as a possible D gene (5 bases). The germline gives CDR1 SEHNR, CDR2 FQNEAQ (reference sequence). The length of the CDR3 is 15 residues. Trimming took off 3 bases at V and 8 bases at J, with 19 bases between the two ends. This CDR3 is CASSLARTGPGEAFF. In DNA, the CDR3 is TGTGCCAGCAGCTTGGCCAGGACGGGCCCAGGGGAAGCTTTCTTT.

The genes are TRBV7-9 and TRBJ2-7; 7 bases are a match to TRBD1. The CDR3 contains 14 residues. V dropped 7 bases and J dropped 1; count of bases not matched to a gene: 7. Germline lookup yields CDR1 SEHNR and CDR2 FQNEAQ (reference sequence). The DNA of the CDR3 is TGTGCCAGCACTCAGACACAGGGGTCCTACGAGCAGTACTTC. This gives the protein CASTQTQGSYEQYF.

The CDR3 nucleotides are TGCGCCAGCAGTGAGTGGACAGCTAATAATTCACCCCTCCACTTT. Translated, it gives CASSEWTANNSPLHF. This rearrangement joins TRBV10-2 to TRBJ1-6; possibly TRBD1 for D (6 bases). Germline CDR1 is WSHSY and CDR2 is SAAADI. V lost 1 base and J lost 5, with 9 bases in between. The length of the CDR3 is 15 residues.

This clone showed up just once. The CDR3 is CASTRRRQGFQTQYF. The CDR3 DNA follows: TGTGCCAGCACCCGACGTAGACAGGGTTTTCAGACCCAGTACTTC. The chain is built from TRBV5-6 and TRBJ2-5; TRBD1 agrees at 7 bases. V trimming: 6 bases; J trimming: 6 bases; junction bases outside the gene matches: 14. The germline V gene has CDR1 SGHDT and CDR2 YYEEEE. The CDR3 is made up of 15 amino acids. The whole variable domain, filled in from reference TRBV5-6 and TRBJ2-5, reads DAGVTQSPTHLIKTRGQQVTLRCSPKSGHDTVSWYQQALGQGPQFIFQYYEEEERQRGNFPDRFSGHQFPNYSSELNVNALLLGDSALYLCASTRRRQGFQTQYFGPGTRLLVL.

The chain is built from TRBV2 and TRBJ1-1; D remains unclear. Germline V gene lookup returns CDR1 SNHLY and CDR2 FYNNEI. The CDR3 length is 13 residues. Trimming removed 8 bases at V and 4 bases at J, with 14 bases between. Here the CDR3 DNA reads TGTGCCAGCGTTAGGGAGCCGGGCACTGAAGCTTTCTTT. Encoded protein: CASVREPGTEAFF.

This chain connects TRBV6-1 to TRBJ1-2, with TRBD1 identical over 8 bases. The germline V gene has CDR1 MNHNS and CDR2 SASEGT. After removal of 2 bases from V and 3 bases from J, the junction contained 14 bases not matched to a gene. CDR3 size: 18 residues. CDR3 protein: CASSEQGAGTIRYYGYTF. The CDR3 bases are TGTGCCAGCAGTGAACAGGGGGCAGGCACCATAAGGTACTATGGCTACACCTTC.

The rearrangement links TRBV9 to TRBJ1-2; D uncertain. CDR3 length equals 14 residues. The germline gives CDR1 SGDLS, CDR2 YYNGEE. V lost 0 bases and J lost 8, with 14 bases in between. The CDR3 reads CASSVANRAQGYTF. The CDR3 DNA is TGTGCCAGCAGCGTAGCAAATCGTGCGCAGGGCTACACCTTC.

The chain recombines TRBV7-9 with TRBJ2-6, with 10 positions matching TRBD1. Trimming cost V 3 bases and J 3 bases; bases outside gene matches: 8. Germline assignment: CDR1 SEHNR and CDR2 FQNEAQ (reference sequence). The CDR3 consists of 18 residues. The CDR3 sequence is CASSFLTGGASGANVLTF. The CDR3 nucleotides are TGTGCCAGCAGCTTCCTGACAGGGGGCGCAAGTGGGGCCAACGTCCTGACTTTC.

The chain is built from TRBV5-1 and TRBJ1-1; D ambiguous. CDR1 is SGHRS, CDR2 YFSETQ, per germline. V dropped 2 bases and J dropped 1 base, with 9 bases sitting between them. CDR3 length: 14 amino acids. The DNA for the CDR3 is TGCGCCAGCAGCTTACCAGACAAGAACACTGAAGCTTTCTTT. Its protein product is CASSLPDKNTEAFF.

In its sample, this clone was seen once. The CDR3 is CASGPGTDHTYTF. The DNA for the CDR3 is TGTGCTAGTGGTCCCGGGACGGACCACACCTACACCTTC. The genes are TRBV12-5 and TRBJ1-2; D perhaps matches TRBD1 (5 bases). CDR3 length equals 13 residues. Per the germline V gene, CDR1 is LGHNT and CDR2 is FRNRAP. V shed 5 bases and J shed 10 bases, with 17 bases lying between them.

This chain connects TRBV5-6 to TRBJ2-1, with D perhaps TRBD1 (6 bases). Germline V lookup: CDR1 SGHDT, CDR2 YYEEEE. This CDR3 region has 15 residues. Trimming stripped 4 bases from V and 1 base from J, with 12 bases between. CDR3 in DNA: TGTGCCAGCAGCCAAGACAGGTGGTCCTACAATGAGCAGTTCTTC. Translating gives CASSQDRWSYNEQFF.